This is a list of T cell receptor beta chains from one sample in a study of shared clonotypes between healthy human individuals. Assay used: immunoSEQ multiplex PCR; TCRdb lists only in-frame clones, some missing. Here the sample spans some 1,600,000 clones, 95% to 99% being singletons. The specimen sequenced was naive CD4+ T cells sorted from blood. The source of these receptors is a man aged 25 to 45 in good health. Each CDR3 is given with its conserved first and last residue. Fields, in order: clone size, V gene, J gene, D gene, CDR3 DNA, CDR3 protein. A D gene is named only where the DNA matches it firmly. The size of a clone is reported for some rows only, either as once, few or many, or as a class for expanded clones.

-	TRBV19	TRBJ2-5	TRBD2	TGTGCCACCCCTAACCATTCTAGGGCTAGCGGGAGAAGATTCCAAGAGACCCAGTACTTC	CATPNHSRASGRRFQETQYF
-	TRBV5-4	TRBJ1-1	-	TGTGCCAGCAGCTTGATGTCCGGGAACACTGAAGCTTTCTTT	CASSLMSGNTEAFF
-	TRBV9	TRBJ1-1	TRBD1	TGTGCCAGCAGCGTAGACAGGGGCCCCCGGAACACTGAAGCTTTCTTT	CASSVDRGPRNTEAFF
-	TRBV23-1	TRBJ1-4	-	TGCGCCAGCAGTCAATCGCAGGGAAAACTGTTTTTT	CASSQSQGKLFF
-	TRBV28	TRBJ2-5	-	TGTGCCAGCAGGATGACAGTCCAAGAGACCCAGTACTTC	CASRMTVQETQYF
once	TRBV12-5	TRBJ2-2	-	TGTGCTAGTGGTTTGCGTACAGTTAGGGAGCTGTTTTTT	CASGLRTVRELFF
-	TRBV15	TRBJ1-4	-	TGTGCCACCAGCAGCGACTACAGGGTGGAGAATGAAAAACTGTTTTTT	CATSSDYRVENEKLFF
-	TRBV6-6	TRBJ2-1	-	TGTGCCAGCAGTTCTGGGATCAATGCCAATGAGCAGTTCTTC	CASSSGINANEQFF
-	TRBV6-5	TRBJ2-7	TRBD2	TGTGCCAGCAGAGGACTAGCCTTATCCTACGAGCAGTACTTC	CASRGLALSYEQYF
few	TRBV11-2	TRBJ2-5	-	TGTGCCAGCAGCTTAGGACAGCAAGAGACCCAGTACTTC	CASSLGQQETQYF
-	TRBV5-6	TRBJ2-1	TRBD1	TGTGCCAGCCTCATTCGGACAGGGGTCTTCAATGAGCAGTTCTTC	CASLIRTGVFNEQFF
-	TRBV7-9	TRBJ1-1	-	TGTGCCAGCAGCTTAGACAGGAGTTTCACTGAAGCTTTCTTT	CASSLDRSFTEAFF
-	TRBV2	TRBJ2-7	-	TGTGCCAGCAGTGAAGCCCCCGGGGGCCAGTACTTC	CASSEAPGGQYF
once	TRBV10-3	TRBJ2-2	-	TGTGCCGTAAGCAGGGGCGACACCGGGGAGCTGTTTTTT	CAVSRGDTGELFF
-	TRBV5-1	TRBJ1-2	TRBD1	TGCGCCAGCAGCCATTGGGACAGGCGAAGCTATGGCTACACCTTC	CASSHWDRRSYGYTF
once	TRBV11-2	TRBJ2-1	TRBD2	TGTGCCAGCAGCTTAGATCCCGGGACTAGCGGGTACAATGAGCAGTTCTTC	CASSLDPGTSGYNEQFF
-	TRBV19	TRBJ2-2	-	TGTGCCAGTAGTATAGGTGTCTTCGGAGGGGAGCTGTTTTTT	CASSIGVFGGELFF
-	TRBV9	TRBJ1-1	-	TGTGCCAGCAGCCTATCGACGGAGAACACTGAAGCTTTCTTT	CASSLSTENTEAFF
-	TRBV10-3	TRBJ2-1	-	TGTGCCATCAGTCCCAACGGCGGGTCATACAATGAGCAGTTCTTC	CAISPNGGSYNEQFF
-	TRBV9	TRBJ2-5	-	TGTGCCAGCAGCGTAGGTGGAGAGACCCAGTACTTC	CASSVGGETQYF
-	TRBV5-1	TRBJ1-1	-	TGCGCCAGCAGCACGAATGGGGCCCGGGCTGAAGCTTTCTTT	CASSTNGARAEAFF
-	TRBV7-9	TRBJ1-2	-	TGTGCCACAGGCGCTGCTTATGGCTACACCTTC	CATGAAYGYTF
-	TRBV5-8	TRBJ1-2	TRBD1	TGTGCCAGCAGCTTGGTGGGACAGCTTACCATCTATGGCTACACCTTC	CASSLVGQLTIYGYTF